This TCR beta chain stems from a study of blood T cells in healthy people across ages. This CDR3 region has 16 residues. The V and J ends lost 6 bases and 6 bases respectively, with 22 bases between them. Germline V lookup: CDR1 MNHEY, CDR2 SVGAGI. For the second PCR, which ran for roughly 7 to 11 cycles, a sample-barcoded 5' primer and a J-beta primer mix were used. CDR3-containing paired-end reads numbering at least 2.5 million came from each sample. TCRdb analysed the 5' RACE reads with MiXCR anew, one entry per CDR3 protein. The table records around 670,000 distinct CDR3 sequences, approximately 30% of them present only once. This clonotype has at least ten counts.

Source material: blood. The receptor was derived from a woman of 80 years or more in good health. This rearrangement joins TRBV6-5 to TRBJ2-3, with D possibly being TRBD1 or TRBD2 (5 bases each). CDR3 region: CASSPGRTSLLDTQYF. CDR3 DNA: TGTGCCAGCAGCCCGGGACGGACCTCTCTATTGGATACGCAGTATTTT.